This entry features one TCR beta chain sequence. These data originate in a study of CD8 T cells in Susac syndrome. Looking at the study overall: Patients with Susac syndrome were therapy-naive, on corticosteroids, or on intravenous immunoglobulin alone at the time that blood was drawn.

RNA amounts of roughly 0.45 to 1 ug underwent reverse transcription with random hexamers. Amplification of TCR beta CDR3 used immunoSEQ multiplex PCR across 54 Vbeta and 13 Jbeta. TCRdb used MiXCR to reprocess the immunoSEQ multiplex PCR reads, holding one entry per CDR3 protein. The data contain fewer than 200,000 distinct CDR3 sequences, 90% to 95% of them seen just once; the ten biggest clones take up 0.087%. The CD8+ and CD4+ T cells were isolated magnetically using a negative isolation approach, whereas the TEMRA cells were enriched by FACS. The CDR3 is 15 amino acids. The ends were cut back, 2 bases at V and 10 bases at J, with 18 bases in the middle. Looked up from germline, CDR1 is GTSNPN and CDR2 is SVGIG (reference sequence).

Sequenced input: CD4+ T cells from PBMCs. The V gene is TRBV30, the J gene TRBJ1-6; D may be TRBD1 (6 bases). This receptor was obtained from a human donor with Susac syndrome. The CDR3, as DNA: TGTGCCTGGAGTCCCCGGGGGGGCGGATTCTCACCCCTCCACTTT. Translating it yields CAWSPRGGGFSPLHF.